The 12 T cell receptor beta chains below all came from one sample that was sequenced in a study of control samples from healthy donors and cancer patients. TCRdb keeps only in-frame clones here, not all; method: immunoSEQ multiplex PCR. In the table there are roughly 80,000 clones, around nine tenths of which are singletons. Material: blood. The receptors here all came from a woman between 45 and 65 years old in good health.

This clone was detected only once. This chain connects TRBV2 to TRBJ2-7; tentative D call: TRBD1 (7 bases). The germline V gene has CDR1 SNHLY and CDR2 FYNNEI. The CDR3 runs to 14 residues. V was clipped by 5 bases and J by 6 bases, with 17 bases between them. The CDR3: CASSYDREVREQYF. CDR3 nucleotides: TGTGCCAGCAGTTACGACAGGGAGGTACGCGAGCAGTACTTC.

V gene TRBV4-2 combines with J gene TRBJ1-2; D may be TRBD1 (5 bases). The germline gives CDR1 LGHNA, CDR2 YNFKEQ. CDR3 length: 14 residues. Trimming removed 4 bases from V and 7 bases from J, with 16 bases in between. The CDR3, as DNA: TGTGCCAGCAGCCCTCCGGGGGACCGAGGTGGCTACACCTTC. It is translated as CASSPPGDRGGYTF.

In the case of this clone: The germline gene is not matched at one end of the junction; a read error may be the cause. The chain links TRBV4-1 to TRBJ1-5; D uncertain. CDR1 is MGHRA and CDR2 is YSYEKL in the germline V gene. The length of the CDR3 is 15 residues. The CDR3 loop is CASRQDGKVSQPQHF. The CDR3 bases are TGCGCCAGCAGACAAGACGGAAAGGTGTCCCAGCCCCAGCATTTT.

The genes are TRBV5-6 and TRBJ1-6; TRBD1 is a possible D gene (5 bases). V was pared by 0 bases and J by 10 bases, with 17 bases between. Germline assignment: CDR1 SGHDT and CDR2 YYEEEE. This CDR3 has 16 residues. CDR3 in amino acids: CASSLAIRQKGSPLHF. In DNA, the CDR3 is TGTGCCAGCAGCTTGGCCATTCGACAGAAGGGCTCACCCCTCCACTTT.

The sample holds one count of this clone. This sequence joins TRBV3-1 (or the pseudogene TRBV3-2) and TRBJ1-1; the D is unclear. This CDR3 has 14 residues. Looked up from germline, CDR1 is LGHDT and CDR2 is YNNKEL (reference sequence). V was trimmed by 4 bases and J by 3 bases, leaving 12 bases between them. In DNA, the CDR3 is TGTGCCAGCAGCCCACTGGGGTCTTACACTGAAGCTTTCTTT. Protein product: CASSPLGSYTEAFF.

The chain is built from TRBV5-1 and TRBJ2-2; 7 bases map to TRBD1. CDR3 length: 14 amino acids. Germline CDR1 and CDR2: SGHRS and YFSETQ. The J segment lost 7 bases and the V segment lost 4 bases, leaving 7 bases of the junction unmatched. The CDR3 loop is CASSQRTGVGELFF. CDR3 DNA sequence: TGCGCCAGCAGCCAAAGAACAGGGGTCGGGGAGCTGTTTTTT.

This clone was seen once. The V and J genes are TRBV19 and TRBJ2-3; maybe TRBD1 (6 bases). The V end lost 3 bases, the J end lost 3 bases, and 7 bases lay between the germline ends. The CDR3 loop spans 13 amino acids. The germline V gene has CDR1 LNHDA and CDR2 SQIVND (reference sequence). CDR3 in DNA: TGTGCCAGTAGTATTACAGGGACAGATACGCAGTATTTT. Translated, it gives CASSITGTDTQYF.

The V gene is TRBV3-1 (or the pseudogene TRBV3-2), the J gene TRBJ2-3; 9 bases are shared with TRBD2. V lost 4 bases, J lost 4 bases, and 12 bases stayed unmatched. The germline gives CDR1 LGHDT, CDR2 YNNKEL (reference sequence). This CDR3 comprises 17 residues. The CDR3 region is CASSPESLAGLADTQYF. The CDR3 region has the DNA TGTGCCAGCAGCCCAGAGTCTCTAGCGGGGTTAGCAGATACGCAGTATTTT.

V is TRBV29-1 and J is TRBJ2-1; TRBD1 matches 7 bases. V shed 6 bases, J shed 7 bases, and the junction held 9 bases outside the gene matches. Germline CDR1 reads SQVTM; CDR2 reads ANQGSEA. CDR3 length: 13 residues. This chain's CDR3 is CSVGPGQLNEQFF. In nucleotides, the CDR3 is TGCAGCGTGGGGCCGGGACAGTTGAATGAGCAGTTCTTC.

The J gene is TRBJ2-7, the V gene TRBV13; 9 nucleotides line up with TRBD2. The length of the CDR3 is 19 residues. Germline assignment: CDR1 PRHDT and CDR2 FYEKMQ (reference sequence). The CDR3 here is CPRRGPPGARGGGAYEQYF. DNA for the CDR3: TGTCCCCGCCGCGGCCCCCCGGGGGCCCGCGGCGGGGGGGCTTACGAGCAGTACTTC.

This CDR3 is CASSEGTADNEQFF. DNA for the CDR3: TGTGCCAGCAGTGAGGGGACAGCCGACAATGAGCAGTTCTTC. The rearrangement joins TRBV6-1 to TRBJ2-1, with 7 nucleotides matching TRBD1. Trimming took 3 bases from V and 5 from J; bases not matched to a gene: 4. The CDR3 length is 14 residues. CDR1 MNHNS and CDR2 SASEGT come from the germline V gene.

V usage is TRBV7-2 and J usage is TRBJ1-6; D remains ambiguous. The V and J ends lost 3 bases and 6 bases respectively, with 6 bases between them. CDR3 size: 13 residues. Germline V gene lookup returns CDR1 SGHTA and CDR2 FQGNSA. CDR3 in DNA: TGTGCCAGCAGCTTTCCTGGTAATTCACCCCTCCACTTT. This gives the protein CASSFPGNSPLHF.